This T cell receptor beta chain was captured in a study of T cell responses to AZD1222 COVID-19 vaccine. Profiled with immunoSEQ multiplex PCR; TCRdb holds only in-frame clones, not every one. The profile covers 78,000 or so clones, with over 60% appearing a single time and 45% to 50% taken by the ten largest. Whole-study results and caveats: Scientists sampled the repertoires only once the peak T cell response had passed. At baseline, seropositivity was found in only six AZD1222 recipients.

The analysis combined second doses at about 4 or about 12 weeks. Concerning this clone itself: The target antigen is unknown. Relative to the germline gene, one junction end is altered; a read error may explain this.

Germline loops: CDR1 SGHTA, CDR2 FQGNSA. CDR3 length: 13 residues. The sequenced sample was peripheral blood, obtained 28 days after the second AZD1222 dose. V usage is TRBV7-2 and J usage is TRBJ2-2; no firm D call. This receptor was taken from an adult who received the AZD1222 COVID-19 vaccine. CDR3 in amino acids: CASGGRRTRELFF. The CDR3 bases are TGTGCCAGCGGTGGCAGGCGCACCCGGGAGCTGTTTTTT.